This TCR beta chain comes out of a study of blood T cells in healthy people across ages. Study information: Capturing about one barcoded beta molecule per two T cells was achieved by template switching.

The study, taken as a whole, reports: It was the long-lived donors that had more naive CD4+ cells and higher diversity than aged donors.

Alongside a J-beta primer mix, a sample-barcoded 5' primer served in a second PCR lasting roughly 6 to 11 cycles. In TCRdb, the 5' RACE reads were re-called with MiXCR into one record per CDR3 protein. The profile shows roughly 1,700,000 distinct CDR3 sequences, about 30% of them singletons. V shed 0 bases and J 8 bases; nucleotides not matched to a gene: 10. The CDR3 consists of 16 residues. Germline-derived CDR1 and CDR2 are LGHNA and YSLEER. This clonotype was detected only a few times. Its antigen is not known. The chain links TRBV4-3 to TRBJ2-1, with 7 bases identical to TRBD2. Material for sequencing was blood. The sequence was obtained from a woman in her 30s in good health. CDR3 sequence: CASSQDILAISDEQFF. In DNA form, the CDR3 reads TGCGCCAGCAGCCAAGATATACTAGCGATTTCGGATGAGCAGTTCTTC.